These 13 T cell receptor beta chains share one sample of origin, sequenced in a study of T cell clones after liver transplantation. Sequencing was performed with immunoSEQ multiplex PCR; in TCRdb, only in-frame clones are kept and a portion is missing. The sample includes 55,000 or so clones, about 64% of them seen just once. The material was CD4+ T cells from blood, obtained before liver transplant. The receptors shown here come from a human donor who received a liver transplant.

The rearrangement links TRBV5-1 to TRBJ1-2; weak D call: TRBD1 (5 bases). Trimming left V 4 bases short and J 4 bases short, with 14 bases between. CDR1 and CDR2 from the germline V gene are SGHRS and YFSETQ. There are 14 residues in the CDR3. The CDR3 spells CASSQWGVGYGYTF. CDR3 nucleotides: TGCGCCAGCAGCCAGTGGGGGGTCGGCTATGGCTACACCTTC. Based on the CDR3 plus reference TRBV5-1 and TRBJ1-2, the full variable domain is KAGVTQTPRYLIKTRGQQVTLSCSPISGHRSVSWYQQTPGQGLQFLFEYFSETQRNKGNFPGRFSGRQFSNSRSEMNVSTLELGDSALYLCASSQWGVGYGYTFGSGTRLTVV.

This chain uses TRBV19 with TRBJ2-3, with 9 bases lining up with TRBD1. Germline CDR1 LNHDA, CDR2 SQIVND (reference sequence). The V gene end was trimmed by 5 bases and the J gene end by 6 bases; junction bases not matched to a gene: 6. This CDR3 has 14 residues. CDR3 bases: TGTGCCAGTAGTGTGGGACAGGGATCCGATACGCAGTATTTT. As protein: CASSVGQGSDTQYF.

This clone came up a few times. This chain uses TRBV4-1 with TRBJ2-3; 10 positions agree with TRBD2. The CDR3 runs 16 residues. Germline V gives CDR1 MGHRA, CDR2 YSYEKL. V was pared by 3 bases and J by 2 bases, with 5 bases of the junction left unmatched. The CDR3 region is CASSHFGLAVTDTQYF. In DNA form, the CDR3 reads TGCGCCAGCAGCCATTTCGGACTAGCGGTCACAGATACGCAGTATTTT.

The V gene is TRBV2, the J gene TRBJ2-2; 9 bases are shared with TRBD1. CDR1 and CDR2 from the germline V gene are SNHLY and FYNNEI. The CDR3 runs 14 residues. The V and J ends lost 6 bases and 7 bases, in that order; junction bases with no gene match: 6. Here the CDR3 reads CASRAGQGFGELFF. CDR3 in DNA: TGTGCCAGCAGAGCGGGACAGGGATTCGGGGAGCTGTTTTTT.

This clone was seen only once. Here the CDR3 reads CASRAGGRVTEAFF. CDR3 in DNA: TGTGCCAGCAGGGCAGGGGGCCGGGTCACTGAAGCTTTCTTT. The chain uses TRBV28 and TRBJ1-1, with TRBD1 matching over 8 bases. The CDR3 covers 14 residues. Per the germline V gene, CDR1 is MDHEN and CDR2 is SYDVKM. V dropped 6 bases and J dropped 4; count of bases not matched to a gene: 7.

In this sample, this clone turned up once. V gene TRBV4-1 combines with J gene TRBJ1-6; D might be TRBD1 (5 bases). The germline V gene has CDR1 MGHRA and CDR2 YSYEKL. The CDR3 loop spans 17 amino acids. Trimming cost V 1 base and J 7 bases, with 17 bases left between them. CDR3 nucleotides: TGCGCCAGCAGCCAAGGCCTCCAGGGTCCGAGGAATTCACCCCTCCACTTT. Its translation: CASSQGLQGPRNSPLHF.

By its share, this clone is medium-sized. The gene calls are TRBV7-9 and TRBJ1-6; 8 nucleotides line up with TRBD1. The CDR3 is made up of 14 amino acids. With V trimmed by 6 bases and J by 8 bases, 6 bases remained unmatched. Germline values: CDR1 SEHNR, CDR2 FQNEAQ (reference sequence). The CDR3 nucleotides are TGTGCCAGCAGAACAGGGGGTGTTCATTCACCCCTCCACTTT. It codes for CASRTGGVHSPLHF.

J is TRBJ2-5 and V is TRBV29-1; D unclear. Germline V gene data show CDR1 as SQVTM and CDR2 as ANQGSEA. This CDR3 spans 12 amino acids. V lost 0 bases to trimming and J lost 5 bases, with 7 bases between them. This CDR3 reads CSVEEARETQYF. The DNA of the CDR3 is TGCAGCGTTGAAGAGGCGAGGGAGACCCAGTACTTC.

The V call is TRBV4-2, the J call TRBJ2-3, with 7 bases fitting TRBD2. The trim removed 0 bases at V and 1 base at J, leaving 4 bases unmatched. Germline values: CDR1 LGHNA, CDR2 YNFKEQ. There are 16 residues in the CDR3. The CDR3 is CASSQDLRGGTDTQYF. In DNA form, the CDR3 reads TGTGCCAGCAGCCAAGATTTACGGGGGGGCACAGATACGCAGTATTTT.

The genes are TRBV5-1 and TRBJ2-3, with D tentatively TRBD1 (6 bases). The CDR3 runs 12 residues. The V gene lost 4 bases and the J gene lost 4 bases, with 7 bases spanning the gap. Germline V gene lookup returns CDR1 SGHRS and CDR2 YFSETQ. The CDR3 DNA is TGCGCCAGCAGCGAGGGGGCAGATACGCAGTATTTT. It encodes CASSEGADTQYF.

This chain links TRBV4-1 with TRBJ1-4; D is possibly TRBD1 (5 bases). Germline CDR1 and CDR2: MGHRA and YSYEKL. V was trimmed by 3 bases and J by 5 bases, leaving 28 bases between them. The CDR3 loop spans 20 amino acids. The CDR3 loop is CASSHEVGGSALSGNEKLFF. The CDR3, as DNA: TGCGCCAGCAGCCATGAGGTCGGGGGAAGTGCCCTGTCGGGAAATGAAAAACTGTTTTTT.

This clone was detected a few times. This sequence joins TRBV5-1 and TRBJ2-3, with TRBD1 matching over 11 bases. V lost 5 bases, J lost 2 bases, and 4 bases stayed unmatched. This CDR3 has 15 amino acids. Germline assignment: CDR1 SGHRS and CDR2 YFSETQ. CDR3: CASRTGQGATDTQYF. The DNA of the CDR3 is TGCGCCAGCAGGACCGGACAGGGGGCCACAGATACGCAGTATTTT.

The rearrangement links TRBV19 to TRBJ2-1, with 7 positions matching TRBD2. Germline trimming cut 8 bases from V and 2 bases from J; bases unmatched to any gene: 12. CDR1 and CDR2 (germline): LNHDA, SQIVND (reference sequence). This CDR3 region has 16 residues. In DNA form, the CDR3 reads TGTGCCAGTTCGCCTATGGTTGCGGGGGCCTACAATGAGCAGTTCTTC. It is translated as CASSPMVAGAYNEQFF.